Below, one TCR beta chain is given with its context. The source material, RNA transcripts, was used to amplify TCR beta CDR3 regions. The HTBI primer set drove a first-round RT-PCR of the TCR CDR3. TCRdb called the multiplex PCR reads again in MiXCR, with one record for every CDR3 protein. Among some 530,000 distinct CDR3 sequences listed, approximately 22% were seen once. Uncontrolled infection, other autoimmune disease, pregnancy and lactation each barred patients from inclusion. Out of roughly 10 ml of fresh peripheral blood came the PBMCs. This entry belongs to a study of T cells in Graves' hyperthyroidism and ophthalmopathy. Sequencing was performed on blood. The TCR originated in a woman aged 70-85 years with Graves' ophthalmopathy.

CDR3 bases: TGTGCCAGCAGTTACGTAGCCAGGGAGGTGGCAGATACGCAGTATTTT. Its protein is CASSYVAREVADTQYF. This rearrangement joins TRBV6-5 to TRBJ2-3; D possibly corresponds to TRBD2 (6 bases). The germline V and J ends were trimmed by 2 bases and 4 bases, with 16 bases remaining between them. Germline V lookup: CDR1 MNHEY, CDR2 SVGAGI. CDR3 length: 16 amino acids.